Shown below are 25 T cell receptor beta chains from a single sample sequenced in a study of blood T cell repertoires in COVID-19. Repertoires were generated with immunoSEQ multiplex PCR, while TCRdb's copy carries only in-frame clones and drops some. The sample carries about 350,000 clones, about 88% recorded once. The sequenced material came from PBMCs or T cells enriched from blood (not recorded which). The receptors stem from a woman aged 30 to 39 who had been exposed to COVID-19.

The J gene is TRBJ1-2, the V gene TRBV7-6; 11 positions match TRBD1. The CDR3 covers 14 residues. With V trimmed by 1 base and J by 7 bases, 2 bases remained unmatched. Germline V CDR1 and CDR2: SGHVS, FNYEAQ. CDR3: CASSLGDRGSGYTF. CDR3 DNA: TGTGCCAGCAGCTTAGGGGACAGGGGGAGTGGCTACACCTTC.

The rearrangement links TRBV7-9 to TRBJ2-5; D remains ambiguous. CDR3 length: 14 residues. The V end was cut by 5 bases, the J end by 1 base, with 11 bases between. The germline V gene has CDR1 SEHNR and CDR2 FQNEAQ (reference sequence). The CDR3 coding sequence is TGTGCCAGCAGCCCCCGCGGAGCCCAAGAGACCCAGTACTTC. It specifies CASSPRGAQETQYF.

V usage is TRBV28 and J usage is TRBJ1-6; D gene uncertain. The V end lost 4 bases, the J end lost 7 bases, and 8 bases lay between the germline ends. The V gene's germline CDR1 is MDHEN and CDR2 SYDVKM. CDR3 length equals 13 residues. In DNA, the CDR3 is TGTGCCAGCAGTTGGACGGGAAATTCACCCCTCCACTTT. Protein product: CASSWTGNSPLHF. The full variable domain, completed using reference TRBV28 and TRBJ1-6, is DVKVTQSSRYLVKRTGEKVFLECVQDMDHENMFWYRQDPGLGLRLIYFSYDVKMKEKGDIPEGYSVSREKKERFSLILESASTNQTSMYLCASSWTGNSPLHFGNGTRLTVT.

The rearrangement joins TRBV6-5 to TRBJ1-1, with 9 bases lining up with TRBD1. The ends lost 7 bases at V and 0 bases at J; junction bases unmatched: 3. Germline V gene lookup returns CDR1 MNHEY and CDR2 SVGAGI. CDR3 length: 14 residues. The CDR3, as DNA: TGTGCCAGCACGGGACAGGGCATGAACACTGAAGCTTTCTTT. This sequence encodes CASTGQGMNTEAFF.

The CDR3 is CASSYAGTSDPHTQYF. The CDR3 DNA reads TGTGCCAGCAGTTACGCCGGGACTAGCGATCCACATACGCAGTATTTT. The chain carries TRBV6-5 and TRBJ2-3; TRBD2 aligns across 10 bases. CDR3 length: 16 residues. Unmatched junction bases numbered 9, after V lost 2 bases and J lost 7 bases. From germline, CDR1 is MNHEY and CDR2 SVGAGI.

The V and J genes are TRBV30 and TRBJ2-4; 9 bases agree with TRBD2. Germline V gene data show CDR1 as GTSNPN and CDR2 as SVGIG (reference sequence). The CDR3 spans 17 residues. J lost 6 bases, V lost 0 bases, and 12 bases had no gene match. CDR3 DNA sequence: TGTGCCTGGAGTGTAAGGGCGGGAGGGGGATTTGGAAACATTCAGTACTTC. This codes for CAWSVRAGGGFGNIQYF.

V is TRBV28 and J is TRBJ1-1, with D hard to call. In germline, CDR1 is MDHEN, CDR2 SYDVKM. This CDR3 is built from 13 residues. V dropped 3 bases and J dropped 3 bases, with 8 bases sitting between them. CDR3 in amino acids: CASSLGRDTEAFF. The CDR3 DNA sequence: TGTGCCAGCAGTTTGGGGAGAGACACTGAAGCTTTCTTT.

The chain uses TRBV7-6 and TRBJ1-2, with TRBD1 identical over 9 bases. The germline V gene encodes CDR1 SGHVS and CDR2 FNYEAQ. The CDR3 has 12 residues. The V gene end was trimmed by 5 bases and the J gene end by 9 bases; junction bases not matched to a gene: 4. The CDR3: CASSPGTGSYTF. In nucleotides, the CDR3 is TGTGCCAGCAGCCCCGGGACAGGGAGCTACACCTTC.

In its sample, this clone was seen a few times. The genes are TRBV7-2 and TRBJ1-4; TRBD1 agrees at 10 bases. Unmatched junction bases numbered 8, after V lost 5 bases and J lost 5 bases. The germline CDR1 and CDR2 sequences are SGHTA and FQGNSA. CDR3 length equals 16 residues. In DNA, the CDR3 is TGTGCCAGCAGCCGGACGACAGGGGGCGCAAATGAAAAACTGTTTTTT. It encodes CASSRTTGGANEKLFF.

The rearrangement joins TRBV19 to TRBJ1-1; tentative D call: TRBD1 (6 bases). Trimming removed 7 bases from V and 5 bases from J, with 17 bases in between. The germline CDR1 and CDR2 sequences are LNHDA and SQIVND (reference sequence). The CDR3 consists of 14 residues. CDR3 bases: TGTGCCAGTACCCCGGGGGGCAGGGGAACTGAAGCTTTCTTT. Encoded protein: CASTPGGRGTEAFF.

The V and J genes are TRBV6-5 and TRBJ2-3; 8 nucleotides agree with TRBD2. With 0 bases clipped from V and 1 base from J, the junction kept 3 bases outside the gene matches. CDR3 length: 16 amino acids. Looked up from germline, CDR1 is MNHEY and CDR2 is SVGAGI. CDR3 bases: TGTGCCAGCAGTTACTCGGCTAGCGGGCGCACAGATACGCAGTATTTT. This gives the protein CASSYSASGRTDTQYF.

The chain combines TRBV7-3 with TRBJ2-3; TRBD2 matches 11 bases. CDR1 SGHTA and CDR2 FQGTGA come from the germline V gene. This CDR3 has 16 amino acids. The V gene end was trimmed by 4 bases and the J gene end by 0 bases; junction bases not matched to a gene: 3. CDR3 amino acids: CASSSSSGGSTDTQYF. CDR3 nucleotides: TGTGCCAGCAGCTCTTCTAGCGGGGGGAGCACAGATACGCAGTATTTT.

This sequence joins TRBV20-1 and TRBJ2-7, with 8 bases lining up with TRBD2. V lost 3 bases and J lost 5; bases outside the gene matches: 9. From germline, CDR1 is DFQATT and CDR2 SNEGSKA (reference sequence). The CDR3 length is 14 residues. The CDR3 DNA reads TGCAGTGCTAGTCTCGGGAGGGCCAATAACGAGCAGTACTTC. Encoded protein: CSASLGRANNEQYF.

The CDR3 nucleotides are TGTGCCAGCAGCTTAGCGGCGGGAGGGAAATCCTACGAGCAGTACTTC. Translated, it gives CASSLAAGGKSYEQYF. This chain uses TRBV7-3 with TRBJ2-7; 9 positions match TRBD2. Germline V gene data show CDR1 as SGHTA and CDR2 as FQGTGA. The CDR3 consists of 16 residues. V lost 2 bases to trimming and J lost 1 base; unmatched junction nucleotides: 6.

This clone was detected once. The genes are TRBV7-9 and TRBJ1-5; 9 bases match TRBD1. The CDR3 runs to 14 residues. The germline V gene encodes CDR1 SEHNR and CDR2 FQNEAQ (reference sequence). The V and J ends lost 5 bases and 4 bases, in that order; junction bases with no gene match: 3. DNA for the CDR3: TGTGCCAGCAGCGGGGACAGGGAGAATCAGCCCCAGCATTTT. This sequence encodes CASSGDRENQPQHF.

This chain connects TRBV5-1 to TRBJ2-1; 8 nucleotides align to TRBD1. The length of the CDR3 is 15 residues. Germline V gene data show CDR1 as SGHRS and CDR2 as YFSETQ. J gave up 8 bases and V 4 bases, and 11 bases lay outside the gene matches. CDR3 in amino acids: CASSIGQGEGDEQFF. CDR3 coding DNA: TGCGCCAGCAGCATCGGACAGGGAGAGGGCGATGAGCAGTTCTTC.

This chain uses TRBV19 with TRBJ2-1; unclear D gene. Germline V lookup: CDR1 LNHDA, CDR2 SQIVND (reference sequence). The CDR3 is 13 amino acids. Trimming removed 3 bases at V and 5 bases at J, with 8 bases between. The CDR3 loop reads CASSIMADNEQFF. Written as DNA, the CDR3 is TGTGCCAGTAGTATTATGGCAGACAATGAGCAGTTCTTC.

The V gene is TRBV5-8, the J gene TRBJ1-2, with TRBD1 as a possible D gene (5 bases). CDR3 length: 16 amino acids. Deletions cut 3 bases from V and 2 bases from J, with 17 bases between. Per the germline V gene, CDR1 is SGHTS and CDR2 is YDEGEE. CDR3 in amino acids: CASSSRADTTNYGYTF. The CDR3 DNA reads as TGTGCCAGCAGCTCCAGGGCAGACACTACCAACTATGGCTACACCTTC.

The genes are TRBV5-1 and TRBJ1-3; 10 bases are shared with TRBD1. Germline V gene lookup returns CDR1 SGHRS and CDR2 YFSETQ. V was pared by 3 bases and J by 6 bases, with 9 bases of the junction left unmatched. CDR3 length: 16 amino acids. The CDR3 spells CASSSLPGQGTNTIYF. In nucleotides, the CDR3 is TGCGCCAGCAGCTCCCTTCCGGGACAGGGGACAAACACCATATATTTT.

The CDR3 here is CSVARKQNTEAFF. Written as DNA, the CDR3 is TGCAGCGTTGCCAGGAAGCAGAACACTGAAGCTTTCTTT. V and J are TRBV29-1 and TRBJ1-1; D remains ambiguous. CDR3 length equals 13 residues. Germline V gives CDR1 SQVTM, CDR2 ANQGSEA. Trimming took off 4 bases at V and 1 base at J, with 10 bases between the two ends. The full variable domain, rest sourced from reference TRBV29-1 and TRBJ1-1, is SAVISQKPSRDICQRGTSLTIQCQVDSQVTMMFWYRQQPGQSLTLIATANQGSEATYESGFVIDKFPISRPNLTFSTLTVSNMSPEDSSIYLCSVARKQNTEAFFGQGTRLTVV.

The chain combines TRBV29-1 with TRBJ2-2; D remains ambiguous. Trimming removed 4 bases from V and 5 bases from J, with 11 bases in between. The CDR3 covers 13 residues. Germline CDR1 SQVTM, CDR2 ANQGSEA. The CDR3 nucleotides are TGCAGCGTTGTCCGACCACAGACCGGGGAGCTGTTTTTT. The encoded protein is CSVVRPQTGELFF.

The chain is built from TRBV28 and TRBJ1-5, with 9 bases that match TRBD1. The CDR3 runs 15 residues. V lost 5 bases to trimming and J lost 2 bases; unmatched junction nucleotides: 4. Per germline, CDR1 MDHEN and CDR2 SYDVKM. This chain's CDR3 is CASSTGGGGNQPQHF. CDR3 nucleotide sequence: TGTGCCAGCAGTACAGGGGGCGGTGGCAATCAGCCCCAGCATTTT. The complete variable domain, with remaining parts taken from reference TRBV28 and TRBJ1-5, reads DVKVTQSSRYLVKRTGEKVFLECVQDMDHENMFWYRQDPGLGLRLIYFSYDVKMKEKGDIPEGYSVSREKKERFSLILESASTNQTSMYLCASSTGGGGNQPQHFGDGTRLSIL.

The chain uses TRBV13 and TRBJ1-6, with 7 bases fitting TRBD1. Germline assignment: CDR1 PRHDT and CDR2 FYEKMQ (reference sequence). The CDR3 is made up of 13 amino acids. After removal of 4 bases from V and 10 bases from J, the junction contained 4 bases not matched to a gene. CDR3 loop: CASSSTGESPLHF. The DNA for the CDR3 is TGTGCCAGCAGCTCAACAGGGGAATCACCCCTCCACTTT.

The CDR3 coding sequence is TGTGCCAGCGCGGGACTCCCGAACACTGAAGCTTTCTTT. Its protein is CASAGLPNTEAFF. This chain uses TRBV2 with TRBJ1-1; TRBD1 might be the D (5 bases). The CDR3 contains 13 residues. V was trimmed by 8 bases and J by 1 base, leaving 11 bases between them. Germline assignment: CDR1 SNHLY and CDR2 FYNNEI. The full variable domain, its missing parts supplied by reference TRBV2 and TRBJ1-1, is EPEVTQTPSHQVTQMGQEVILRCVPISNHLYFYWYRQILGQKVEFLVSFYNNEISEKSEIFDDQFSVERPDGSNFTLKIRSTKLEDSAMYFCASAGLPNTEAFFGQGTRLTVV.

This clone has only one observation. The genes are TRBV18 and TRBJ2-7; D might be TRBD2 (7 bases). The ends were cut back, 6 bases at V and 7 bases at J, with 19 bases in the middle. CDR1 and CDR2 (germline): KGHSH, LQKENI. This CDR3 region has 14 residues. CDR3 DNA: TGTGCCAGCTCGTCCGACAGGACCGGGGGGGAGCAGTACTTC. Its translation: CASSSDRTGGEQYF.